Shown below are 23 T cell receptor beta chains from a single sample sequenced in a study of regulatory T cells in long-lasting Graves disease (dated by TCRdb to about 2021). The label giving this sample's time point can be read as: persistent/refractory GD, antithyroid drugs over 5 years with positive TRAb. For both TCR sequencing and RNA sequencing, RNA was extracted from PBMCs in TRIzol. Receptor libraries were prepared by multiplex PCR. The listed sequencing device is Illumina HiSeq 4000. TCR beta libraries were built with iRepertoire HTBI primers and Arm-PCR amplification of CDR3 regions. The public reads were reanalyzed by TCRdb: fastp trimming at Q25, MiXCR alignment, in-frame beta chains only. Merged by CDR3 protein, the rows form single entries marked with the most common genes and DNA. In this sample the table shows hundreds of thousands of distinct CDR3 sequences, approximately 21% of which occur a single time. Jointly, the top ten make up roughly 7% of the sample.

Material: peripheral blood mononuclear cells (PBMCs), obtained when the disease was refractory, from a patient treated with antithyroid drugs. The receptors come from a female donor with Graves disease.

The gene calls are TRBV7-9 and TRBJ1-2, with D unresolved. The length of the CDR3 is 12 residues. The germline V and J ends were trimmed by 8 bases and 4 bases, with 11 bases remaining between them. Germline CDR1 is SEHNR and CDR2 is FQNEAQ (reference sequence). CDR3 sequence reads: CASEGGFYGYTF. DNA of the CDR3: TGTGCCAGCGAAGGAGGGTTCTATGGCTACACCTTC.

Ten or more counts support this clonotype. The gene calls are TRBV28 and TRBJ2-5; 7 nucleotides align to TRBD2. Unmatched junction bases numbered 7, after V lost 5 bases and J lost 1 base. The germline V gene encodes CDR1 MDHEN and CDR2 SYDVKM. The CDR3 totals 15 residues. The CDR3 coding sequence is TGTGCCAGCAGTCTAGCGATAGCGGGCCAAGAGACCCAGTACTTC. It is translated as CASSLAIAGQETQYF.

There are many counts of this clonotype. The rearrangement joins TRBV12-3 or TRBV12-4 to TRBJ2-7; TRBD2 aligns across 7 bases. The CDR3 length is 13 residues. V lost 4 bases to trimming and J lost 6 bases; unmatched junction nucleotides: 6. CDR3 sequence reads: CASSWRTRGEQYF. The CDR3 DNA reads TGTGCCAGCAGTTGGCGGACTAGAGGCGAGCAGTACTTC.

This clonotype was seen more than once but under ten times. The rearrangement joins TRBV28 to TRBJ2-3, with 9 bases lining up with TRBD2. This CDR3 region has 15 residues. Germline-derived CDR1 and CDR2 are MDHEN and SYDVKM. With V trimmed by 5 bases and J by 1 base, 4 bases remained unmatched. CDR3 nucleotide sequence: TGTGCCAGCAGTCCTCGACTAGCGGGCACAGATACGCAGTATTTT. Encoded protein: CASSPRLAGTDTQYF.

This clonotype has at least ten counts. The genes are TRBV5-1 and TRBJ1-1; no clear D. CDR3 length: 12 amino acids. Germline V lookup: CDR1 SGHRS, CDR2 YFSETQ. V lost 0 bases to trimming and J lost 8 bases, with 8 bases between them. The CDR3 protein is CASSLEGEEAFF. Written as DNA, the CDR3 is TGCGCCAGCAGCTTGGAGGGAGAAGAAGCTTTCTTT.

This clonotype was recorded a few times. The rearrangement uses TRBV11-2 and TRBJ1-3; possible D gene TRBD1, 6 bases. The CDR3 spans 16 residues. Germline V gene lookup returns CDR1 SGHAT and CDR2 FQNNGV. Trimming removed 7 bases from V and 0 bases from J, with 16 bases in between. As DNA, the CDR3 is TGTGCCAGCACCACCGACCCGGACAGCTCTGGAAACACCATATATTTT. Translated: CASTTDPDSSGNTIYF. The full variable domain, with the rest looked up from reference TRBV11-2 and TRBJ1-3, is EAGVAQSPRYKIIEKRQSVAFWCNPISGHATLYWYQQILGQGPKLLIQFQNNGVVDDSQLPKDRFSAERLKGVDSTLKIQPAKLEDSAVYLCASTTDPDSSGNTIYFGEGSWLTVV.

About this clonotype: This may stem from a read error, because a much larger clone lies one nucleotide away. This chain links TRBV28 with TRBJ2-7, with TRBD2 matching over 7 bases. The V gene end was trimmed by 10 bases and the J gene end by 1 base; junction bases not matched to a gene: 13. Germline lookup yields CDR1 MDHEN and CDR2 SYDVKM. The CDR3 contains 15 residues. CDR3 loop: CANTPGLPFSYEQYF. CDR3 nucleotides: TGTGCCAACACCCCGGGACTACCCTTTTCCTACGAGCAGTACTTC.

In its sample, this clonotype was seen a few times. V and J are TRBV2 and TRBJ2-7; TRBD2 agrees at 7 bases. The germline V gene has CDR1 SNHLY and CDR2 FYNNEI. This CDR3 spans 14 amino acids. V lost 3 bases to trimming and J lost 5 bases; unmatched junction nucleotides: 7. For the CDR3, the DNA is TGTGCCAGCAGTGAGTTGCGGGGGTTCGACGAGCAGTACTTC. Its protein is CASSELRGFDEQYF. The whole variable domain, remainder taken from reference TRBV2 and TRBJ2-7, is EPEVTQTPSHQVTQMGQEVILRCVPISNHLYFYWYRQILGQKVEFLVSFYNNEISEKSEIFDDQFSVERPDGSNFTLKIRSTKLEDSAMYFCASSELRGFDEQYFGPGTRLTVT.

This clonotype was seen ten or more times. The V call is TRBV27, the J call TRBJ2-5, with 11 bases lining up with TRBD2. The V gene end was trimmed by 6 bases and the J gene end by 5 bases; junction bases not matched to a gene: 8. The CDR3 spans 15 residues. Germline V gene lookup returns CDR1 MNHEY and CDR2 SMNVEV (reference sequence). The CDR3 sequence is CASSLTGLAVETQYF. Written as DNA, the CDR3 is TGTGCCAGCAGCCTGACGGGACTAGCGGTTGAGACCCAGTACTTC.

In the case of this clonotype: Likely a read error: the CDR3 ends without its conserved phenylalanine or tryptophan. This chain connects TRBV19 to TRBJ2-2; D tentatively reads TRBD1 or TRBD2 (5 bases each). V lost 7 bases, J lost 6 bases, and 12 bases lay in between. Germline assignment: CDR1 LNHDA and CDR2 SQIVND (reference sequence). This CDR3 is 13 amino acids long. The CDR3 reads CASNRGEPGELFS. The CDR3 DNA follows: TGTGCCAGTAACCGAGGGGAGCCCGGGGAGCTGTTTTCT.

This clonotype was detected only a few times. V usage is TRBV3-1 and J usage is TRBJ2-5; 13 bases map to TRBD2. Germline V gene data show CDR1 as LGHDT and CDR2 as YNNKEL (reference sequence). Trimming took 1 base from V and 5 from J; bases not matched to a gene: 7. This CDR3 is 17 amino acids long. The CDR3 protein is CASSQGTSGSALETQYF. CDR3 nucleotide sequence: TGTGCCAGCAGCCAAGGGACTAGCGGGAGCGCGCTCGAGACCCAGTACTTC.

This clonotype was found many times. This chain connects TRBV5-1 to TRBJ1-2; TRBD1 is a possible D gene (6 bases). The germline CDR1 and CDR2 sequences are SGHRS and YFSETQ. Trimming removed 4 bases at V and 3 bases at J, with 19 bases between. This CDR3 has 16 residues. The CDR3 loop is CASSPRGSTNYYGYTF. The CDR3 DNA is TGCGCCAGCAGCCCGAGGGGGAGCACCAACTACTATGGCTACACCTTC.

This rearrangement joins TRBV9 to TRBJ1-2; the match to TRBD1 covers 7 bases. Germline CDR1 and CDR2: SGDLS and YYNGEE. The V segment lost 4 bases and the J segment 6 bases; nucleotides outside the gene matches: 6. The length of the CDR3 is 13 residues. The CDR3 loop is CASSPQGWNGYTF. The CDR3 coding sequence is TGTGCCAGCAGCCCACAGGGGTGGAATGGCTACACCTTC. Drawing the rest from reference TRBV9 and TRBJ1-2, the complete variable domain is DSGVTQTPKHLITATGQRVTLRCSPRSGDLSVYWYQQSLDQGLQFLIQYYNGEERAKGNILERFSAQQFPDLHSELNLSSLELGDSALYFCASSPQGWNGYTFGSGTRLTVV.

This clonotype was picked up a small number of times. The chain carries TRBV9 and TRBJ2-7, with 8 bases fitting TRBD1. Germline V gene data show CDR1 as SGDLS and CDR2 as YYNGEE. CDR3 length: 13 residues. With V trimmed by 4 bases and J by 3 bases, 3 bases remained unmatched. CDR3 loop: CASSNDRGYEQYF. The CDR3 DNA reads as TGTGCCAGCAGCAACGACAGGGGCTACGAGCAGTACTTC.

The V and J genes are TRBV6-1 and TRBJ1-3; 7 bases match TRBD1. Germline CDR1 is MNHNS and CDR2 is SASEGT. The CDR3 is 14 residues long. V was pared by 6 bases and J by 4 bases, with 6 bases of the junction left unmatched. CDR3 sequence: CASRPTGAGNTIYF. The CDR3 DNA sequence: TGTGCCAGCAGACCTACAGGGGCGGGAAACACCATATATTTT.

This clonotype was counted at least ten times. The genes are TRBV12-3 or TRBV12-4 and TRBJ1-6; possibly TRBD1 for D (6 bases). The CDR3 is 13 residues long. Trimming cost V 2 bases and J 7 bases, with 6 bases left between them. The CDR3 DNA follows: TGTGCCAGCAGTTTACAGGGGAATTCACCCCTCCACTTT. Residues: CASSLQGNSPLHF.

This chain links TRBV9 with TRBJ2-2; no reliable D call. The V end lost 1 base, the J end lost 0 bases, and 7 bases lay between the germline ends. The germline V gene encodes CDR1 SGDLS and CDR2 YYNGEE. CDR3 length: 15 amino acids. The chain's CDR3 is CASSVLGTNTGELFF. The CDR3 DNA follows: TGTGCCAGCAGCGTATTGGGGACGAACACCGGGGAGCTGTTTTTT.

This clonotype was detected many times. The chain employs TRBV14 and TRBJ1-2; D is perhaps TRBD1 (6 bases). The V gene's germline CDR1 is SGHDN and CDR2 FVKESK. This CDR3 spans 15 amino acids. With 1 base removed from V and 3 bases from J, the gap between germline ends came to 12 bases. CDR3 amino acids: CASSQGGRGYYGYTF. The CDR3 nucleotides are TGTGCCAGCAGCCAAGGCGGCAGGGGATACTATGGCTACACCTTC.

CDR3 sequence: CASSSAASGERTGELFF. As DNA, the CDR3 is TGTGCCAGCAGTTCTGCCGCCTCCGGGGAGAGGACCGGGGAGCTGTTTTTT. The genes are TRBV28 and TRBJ2-2, with D perhaps TRBD2 (5 bases). This CDR3 comprises 17 residues. Deletions cut 4 bases from V and 5 bases from J, with 20 bases between. CDR1 and CDR2 from the germline V gene are MDHEN and SYDVKM.

This clonotype has ten or more counts. V is TRBV6-2 or TRBV6-3 and J is TRBJ2-7; TRBD2 matches 9 bases. With 6 bases clipped from V and 1 base from J, the junction kept 7 bases outside the gene matches. CDR1 is MNHEY and CDR2 is SVGEGT in the germline V gene. The CDR3 length is 15 residues. The CDR3 loop is CASRQLAGRSYEQYF. DNA for the CDR3: TGTGCCAGCAGACAACTAGCGGGCCGATCCTACGAGCAGTACTTC.

Ten or more counts support this clonotype. This chain joins TRBV27 and TRBJ2-7; D may be TRBD1 (5 bases). Germline values: CDR1 MNHEY, CDR2 SMNVEV (reference sequence). This CDR3 region has 15 residues. V shed 3 bases and J shed 2 bases, with 14 bases lying between them. The CDR3 reads CASSFSTGHTYEQYF. The DNA of the CDR3 is TGTGCCAGCAGTTTTTCCACAGGCCATACCTACGAGCAGTACTTC.

The chain joins TRBV6-2 or TRBV6-3 to TRBJ2-5, with D unclear. The germline gives CDR1 MNHEY, CDR2 SVGEGT. This CDR3 is built from 13 residues. Trimming removed 6 bases from V and 2 bases from J, with 10 bases in between. This CDR3 reads CASSHGPQETQYF. CDR3 bases: TGTGCCAGCAGCCACGGGCCTCAAGAGACCCAGTACTTC.

This clonotype was counted ten times or more. The rearrangement uses TRBV2 and TRBJ1-6, with D tentatively TRBD1 (5 bases). V lost 5 bases and J lost 0, with 11 bases in between. Germline CDR1 and CDR2: SNHLY and FYNNEI. The CDR3 consists of 16 residues. The DNA of the CDR3 is TGTGCCAGCAGTCTGGGGCAGAGCTCCTATAATTCACCCCTCCACTTT. Protein sequence: CASSLGQSSYNSPLHF.